This T cell receptor (beta chain) was identified during a study of cytomegalovirus exposure and HLA in healthy donors. Primers: 60 Vbeta forward and 13 Jbeta reverse. TCRdb's copy holds only in-frame clones and misses some; the assay was immunoSEQ multiplex PCR. The sample lists around 280,000 clones; about 87% were seen once. A word on this clone: Its antigen is unknown.

Study-wide results and limits: Likely technical artifact: a cluster of highly shared sequence variants. V segments that were indistinguishable, TRBV6-2 and TRBV6-3 among them, were omitted from analysis.

The CDR3 length is 11 residues. V trimming: 6 bases; J trimming: 13 bases; junction bases outside the gene matches: 4. Germline assignment: CDR1 ENHRY and CDR2 SYGVKD. The sequence was collected from a woman aged 18-35 years in good health and CMV-seronegative. Sample: PBMCs. The chain uses TRBV10-3 and TRBJ1-4, with 8 nucleotides matching TRBD1. This CDR3 is CAIRDREVLFF. The CDR3, as DNA: TGTGCCATCAGGGACAGGGAAGTACTGTTTTTT.